Listed here is a single T cell receptor beta chain. As yet, its antigen is unknown. These data come from a study of CD8 T cells in cerebrospinal fluid in Alzheimer's disease. Findings and caveats of the study: Expanded clones of at least 3% were commoner in Alzheimer's patients than healthy subjects. EBV-specific clones showed no enrichment in Alzheimer's patients and were not the top expanded clones.

CSF cells were profiled by 10X single-cell V(D)J and 5' expression. No DNA is given; TCRdb re-called the 10x single-cell sequencing reads and lists each CDR3 protein once. This sample carries over 900 distinct CDR3 sequences, with 15% to 19% going to the ten biggest clones. Germline V gene sequence: CDR1 SGHNT, CDR2 YENEEA. The CDR3 contains 13 residues. The receptor comes from a human donor in good health. Specimen: cerebrospinal fluid. This chain uses TRBV11-3 with TRBJ2-7; the TCRdb call, TRBD1, lacks DNA for checking. CDR3 in amino acids: CASSPGRSYEQYF.